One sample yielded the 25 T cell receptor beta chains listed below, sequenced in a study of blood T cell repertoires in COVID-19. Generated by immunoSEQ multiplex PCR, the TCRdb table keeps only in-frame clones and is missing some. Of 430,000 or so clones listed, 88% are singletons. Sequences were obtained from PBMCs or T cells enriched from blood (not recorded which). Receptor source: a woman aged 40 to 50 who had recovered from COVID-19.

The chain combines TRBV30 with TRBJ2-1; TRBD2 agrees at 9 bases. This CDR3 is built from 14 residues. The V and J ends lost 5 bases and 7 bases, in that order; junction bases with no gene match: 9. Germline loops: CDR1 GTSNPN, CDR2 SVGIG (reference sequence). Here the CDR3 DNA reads TGTGCCTGGGGTAGCGGGAGCAGGAGGAATGAGCAGTTCTTC. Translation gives CAWGSGSRRNEQFF.

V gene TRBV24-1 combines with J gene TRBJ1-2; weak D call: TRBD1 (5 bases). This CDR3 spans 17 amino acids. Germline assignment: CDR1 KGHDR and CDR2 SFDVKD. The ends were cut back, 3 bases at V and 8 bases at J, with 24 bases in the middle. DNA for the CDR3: TGTGCCACCAGTGATAGCCCCCCGACGCGGGACTTGGGCGGCTACACCTTC. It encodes CATSDSPPTRDLGGYTF.

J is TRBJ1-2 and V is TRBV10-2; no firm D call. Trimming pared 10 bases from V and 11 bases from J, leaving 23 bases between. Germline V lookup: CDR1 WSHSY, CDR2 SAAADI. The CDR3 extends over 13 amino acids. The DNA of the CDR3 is TGCGCCACCCTGAACCCTAAAAACGAGGGTTACACCTTC. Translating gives CATLNPKNEGYTF.

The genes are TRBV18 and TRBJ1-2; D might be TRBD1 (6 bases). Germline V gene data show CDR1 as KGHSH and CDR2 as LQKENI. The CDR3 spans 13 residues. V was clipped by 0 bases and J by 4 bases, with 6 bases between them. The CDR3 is CASSPPDSYGYTF. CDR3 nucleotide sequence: TGTGCCAGCTCACCACCGGACAGCTATGGCTACACCTTC. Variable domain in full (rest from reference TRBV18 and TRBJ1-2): NAGVMQNPRHLVRRRGQEARLRCSPMKGHSHVYWYRQLPEEGLKFMVYLQKENIIDESGMPKERFSAEFPKEGPSILRIQQVVRGDSAAYFCASSPPDSYGYTFGSGTRLTVV.

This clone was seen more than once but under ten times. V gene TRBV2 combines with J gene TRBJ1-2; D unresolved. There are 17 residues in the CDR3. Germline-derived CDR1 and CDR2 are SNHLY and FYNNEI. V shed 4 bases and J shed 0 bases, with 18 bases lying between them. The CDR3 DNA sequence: TGTGCCAGCAGTGGGGCGTTGAGCGGACGTTCTAACTATGGCTACACCTTC. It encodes CASSGALSGRSNYGYTF.

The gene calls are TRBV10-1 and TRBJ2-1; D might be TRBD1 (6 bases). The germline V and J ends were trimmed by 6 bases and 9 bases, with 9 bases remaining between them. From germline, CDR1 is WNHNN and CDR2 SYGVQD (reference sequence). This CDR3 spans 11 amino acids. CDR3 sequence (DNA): TGCGCCAGCAGCCGAGGGGGTGAGCAGTTCTTC. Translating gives CASSRGGEQFF.

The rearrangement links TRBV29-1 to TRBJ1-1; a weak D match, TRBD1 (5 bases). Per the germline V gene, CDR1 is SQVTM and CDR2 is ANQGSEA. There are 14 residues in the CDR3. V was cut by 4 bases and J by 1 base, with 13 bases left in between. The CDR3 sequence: CSVAGGVRNTEAFF. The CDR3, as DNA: TGCAGCGTTGCGGGGGGGGTCCGGAACACTGAAGCTTTCTTT.

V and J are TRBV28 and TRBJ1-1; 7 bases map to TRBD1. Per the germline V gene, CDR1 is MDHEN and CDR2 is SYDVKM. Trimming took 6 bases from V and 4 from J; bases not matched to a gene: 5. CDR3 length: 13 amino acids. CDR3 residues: CASRWAGGTEAFF. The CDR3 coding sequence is TGTGCCAGCAGGTGGGCAGGGGGCACTGAAGCTTTCTTT.

Here the CDR3 DNA reads TGCGCCAGCAGTGAGACCGGGGGAGGGAATACGCAGTATTTT. This sequence encodes CASSETGGGNTQYF. V and J are TRBV10-2 and TRBJ2-3; 7 bases line up with TRBD2. CDR3 length: 14 residues. V lost 2 bases to trimming and J lost 7 bases; unmatched junction nucleotides: 6. Germline CDR1 WSHSY, CDR2 SAAADI.

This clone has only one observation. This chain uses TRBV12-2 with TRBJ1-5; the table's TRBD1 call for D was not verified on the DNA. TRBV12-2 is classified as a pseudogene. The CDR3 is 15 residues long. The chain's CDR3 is CASRPDRGQNQPQHF. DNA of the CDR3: TGTGCAAGTCGCCCGGACAGGGGTCAAAATCAGCCCCAGCATTTT.

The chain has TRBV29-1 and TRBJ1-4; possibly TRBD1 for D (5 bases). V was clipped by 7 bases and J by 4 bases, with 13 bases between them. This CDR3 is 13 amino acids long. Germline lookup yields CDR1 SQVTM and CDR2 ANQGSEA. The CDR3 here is CSAMKGLNEKLFF. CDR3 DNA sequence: TGCAGCGCGATGAAGGGACTTAATGAAAAACTGTTTTTT.

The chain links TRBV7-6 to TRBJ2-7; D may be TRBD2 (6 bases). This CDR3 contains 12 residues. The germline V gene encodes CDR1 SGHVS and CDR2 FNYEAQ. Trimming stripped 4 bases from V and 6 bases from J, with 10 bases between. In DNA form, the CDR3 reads TGTGCCAGCAGCTCTATGGGAGGCGAGCAGTACTTC. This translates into CASSSMGGEQYF.

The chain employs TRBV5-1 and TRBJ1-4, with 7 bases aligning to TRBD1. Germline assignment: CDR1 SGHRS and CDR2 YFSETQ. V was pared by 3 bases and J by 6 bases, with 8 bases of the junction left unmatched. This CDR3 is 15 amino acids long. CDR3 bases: TGCGCCAGCAGCTCACGGACAGGTGGAGATGAAAAACTGTTTTTT. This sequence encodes CASSSRTGGDEKLFF.

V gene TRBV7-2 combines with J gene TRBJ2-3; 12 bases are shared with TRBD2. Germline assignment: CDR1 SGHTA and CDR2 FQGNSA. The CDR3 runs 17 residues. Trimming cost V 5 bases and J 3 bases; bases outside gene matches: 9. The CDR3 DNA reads TGTGCCAGCAGCCCGCGACTAGCGGGAGAGGGGACAGATACGCAGTATTTT. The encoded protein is CASSPRLAGEGTDTQYF.

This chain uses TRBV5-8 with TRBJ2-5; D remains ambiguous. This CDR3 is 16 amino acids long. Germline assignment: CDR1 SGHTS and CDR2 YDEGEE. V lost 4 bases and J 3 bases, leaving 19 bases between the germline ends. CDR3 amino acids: CASSPGTMRNEETQYF. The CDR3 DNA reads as TGTGCCAGCAGCCCGGGTACAATGAGGAACGAAGAGACCCAGTACTTC.

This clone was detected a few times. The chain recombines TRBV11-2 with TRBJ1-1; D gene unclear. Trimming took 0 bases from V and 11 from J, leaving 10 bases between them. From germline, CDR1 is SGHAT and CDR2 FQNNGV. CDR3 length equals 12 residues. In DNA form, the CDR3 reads TGTGCCAGCAGCTTAGACCTCCCGAGGGCTTTCTTT. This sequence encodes CASSLDLPRAFF.

The CDR3 nucleotides read TGTGCCACCAGGAACAGGCCGTACTTCCATGGCTACACCTTC. It yields the protein CATRNRPYFHGYTF. J is TRBJ1-2 and V is TRBV24-1, with D possibly being TRBD1 (5 bases). Germline CDR1 is KGHDR and CDR2 is SFDVKD. This CDR3 is built from 14 residues. V was shortened by 7 bases and J by 6 bases, with 17 bases between the two germline ends.

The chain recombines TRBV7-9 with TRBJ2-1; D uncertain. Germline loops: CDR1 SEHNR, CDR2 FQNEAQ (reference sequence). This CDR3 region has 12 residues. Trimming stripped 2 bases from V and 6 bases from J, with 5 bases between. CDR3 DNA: TGTGCCAGCAGCTTAAAGCTCAATGAGCAGTTCTTC. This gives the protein CASSLKLNEQFF.

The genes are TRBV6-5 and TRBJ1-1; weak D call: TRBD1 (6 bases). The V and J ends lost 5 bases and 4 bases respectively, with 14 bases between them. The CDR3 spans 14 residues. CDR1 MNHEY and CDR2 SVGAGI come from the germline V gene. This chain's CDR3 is CASSQTGLGTEAFF. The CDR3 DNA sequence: TGTGCCAGCAGTCAAACAGGGCTAGGCACTGAAGCTTTCTTT.

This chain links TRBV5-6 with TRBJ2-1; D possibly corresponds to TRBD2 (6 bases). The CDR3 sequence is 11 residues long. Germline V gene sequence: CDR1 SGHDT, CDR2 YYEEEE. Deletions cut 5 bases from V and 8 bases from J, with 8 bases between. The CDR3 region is CASRWGDEQFF. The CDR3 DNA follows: TGTGCCAGCAGATGGGGGGATGAGCAGTTCTTC. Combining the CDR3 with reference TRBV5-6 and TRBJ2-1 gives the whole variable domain DAGVTQSPTHLIKTRGQQVTLRCSPKSGHDTVSWYQQALGQGPQFIFQYYEEEERQRGNFPDRFSGHQFPNYSSELNVNALLLGDSALYLCASRWGDEQFFGPGTRLTVL.

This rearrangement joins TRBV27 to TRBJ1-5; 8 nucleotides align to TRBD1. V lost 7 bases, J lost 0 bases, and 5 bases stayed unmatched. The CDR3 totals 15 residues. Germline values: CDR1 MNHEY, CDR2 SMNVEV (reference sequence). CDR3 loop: CASKRTGRSNQPQHF. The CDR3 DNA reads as TGTGCCAGCAAGAGGACAGGGCGTAGCAATCAGCCCCAGCATTTT.

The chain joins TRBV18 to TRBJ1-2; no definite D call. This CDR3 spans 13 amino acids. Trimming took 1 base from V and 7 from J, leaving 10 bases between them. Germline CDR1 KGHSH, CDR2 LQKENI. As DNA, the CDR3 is TGTGCCAGCTCACCACTTGAAGGGAGTGGCTACACCTTC. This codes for CASSPLEGSGYTF.

Here the CDR3 DNA reads TGTGCCAGCAGTCCCGGGGGACAGGCTTACGAGCAGTACTTC. Its translation: CASSPGGQAYEQYF. The V gene is TRBV6-5, the J gene TRBJ2-7; 8 bases agree with TRBD1. Losses at the gene ends were 5 bases for V and 4 bases for J; bases not matched to a gene: 7. Germline CDR1 MNHEY, CDR2 SVGAGI. The CDR3 contains 14 residues.

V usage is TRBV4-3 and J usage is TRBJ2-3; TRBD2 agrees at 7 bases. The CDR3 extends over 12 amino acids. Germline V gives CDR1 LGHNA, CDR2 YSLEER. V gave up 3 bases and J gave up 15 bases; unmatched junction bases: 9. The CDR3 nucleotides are TGCGCCAGCAGCCAGGGTGGGAGGGCCCATTATTTT. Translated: CASSQGGRAHYF.

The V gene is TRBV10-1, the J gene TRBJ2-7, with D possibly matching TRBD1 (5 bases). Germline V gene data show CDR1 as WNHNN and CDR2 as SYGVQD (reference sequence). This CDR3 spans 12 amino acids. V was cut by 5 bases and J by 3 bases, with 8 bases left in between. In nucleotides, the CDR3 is TGCGCCAGCAGTCAGGGCATCTACGAGCAGTACTTC. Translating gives CASSQGIYEQYF.